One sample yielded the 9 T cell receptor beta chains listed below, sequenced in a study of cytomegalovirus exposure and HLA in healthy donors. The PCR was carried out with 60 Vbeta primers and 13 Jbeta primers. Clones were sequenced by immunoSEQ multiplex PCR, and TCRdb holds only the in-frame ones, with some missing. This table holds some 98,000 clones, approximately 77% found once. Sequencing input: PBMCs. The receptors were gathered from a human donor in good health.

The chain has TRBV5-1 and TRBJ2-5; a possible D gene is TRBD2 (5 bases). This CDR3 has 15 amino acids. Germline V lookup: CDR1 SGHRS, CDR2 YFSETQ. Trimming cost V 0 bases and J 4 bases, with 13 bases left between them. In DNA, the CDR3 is TGCGCCAGCAGCTTGGTAGTCCCGGCGGGAGAGACCCAGTACTTC. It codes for CASSLVVPAGETQYF.

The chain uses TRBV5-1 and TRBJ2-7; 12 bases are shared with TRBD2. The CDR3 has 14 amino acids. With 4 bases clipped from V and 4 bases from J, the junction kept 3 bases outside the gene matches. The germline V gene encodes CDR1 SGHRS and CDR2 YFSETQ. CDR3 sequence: CASSDGLAGYEQYF. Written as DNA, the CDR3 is TGCGCCAGCAGCGACGGACTAGCGGGGTACGAGCAGTACTTC.

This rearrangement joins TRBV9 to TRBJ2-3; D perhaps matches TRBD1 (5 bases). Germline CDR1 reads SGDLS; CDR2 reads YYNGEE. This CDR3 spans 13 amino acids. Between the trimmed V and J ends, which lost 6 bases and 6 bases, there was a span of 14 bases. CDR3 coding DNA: TGTGCCAGCAATTTAGGGGAAGGGGATACGCAGTATTTT. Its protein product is CASNLGEGDTQYF.

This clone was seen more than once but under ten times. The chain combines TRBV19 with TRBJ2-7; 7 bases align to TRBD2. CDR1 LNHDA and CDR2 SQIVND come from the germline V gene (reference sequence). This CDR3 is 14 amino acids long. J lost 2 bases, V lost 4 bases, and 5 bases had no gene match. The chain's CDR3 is CASSTLAGPYEQYF. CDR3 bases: TGTGCCAGTAGTACATTAGCGGGCCCCTACGAGCAGTACTTC.

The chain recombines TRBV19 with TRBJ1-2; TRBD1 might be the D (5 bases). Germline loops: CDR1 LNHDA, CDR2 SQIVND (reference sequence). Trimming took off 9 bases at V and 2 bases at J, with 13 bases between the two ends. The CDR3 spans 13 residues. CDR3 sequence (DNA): TGTGCCAGCGGCGTACGGGGGAACTATGGCTACACCTTC. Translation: CASGVRGNYGYTF. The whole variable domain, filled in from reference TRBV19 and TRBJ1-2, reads DGGITQSPKYLFRKEGQNVTLSCEQNLNHDAMYWYRQDPGQGLRLIYYSQIVNDFQKGDIAEGYSVSREKKESFPLTVTSAQKNPTAFYLCASGVRGNYGYTFGSGTRLTVV.

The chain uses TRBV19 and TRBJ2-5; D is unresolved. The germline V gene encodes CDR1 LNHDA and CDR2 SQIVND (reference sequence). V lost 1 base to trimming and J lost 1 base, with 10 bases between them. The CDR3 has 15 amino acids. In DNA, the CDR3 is TGTGCCAGTAGTATAGGAGGAAGTCCCCAAGAGACCCAGTACTTC. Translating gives CASSIGGSPQETQYF.

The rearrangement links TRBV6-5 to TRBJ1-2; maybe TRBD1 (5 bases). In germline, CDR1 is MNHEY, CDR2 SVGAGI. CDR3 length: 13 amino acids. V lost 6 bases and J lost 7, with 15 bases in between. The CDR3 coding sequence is TGTGCCAGCAGCCCGTCCAGGGCTTTTGGCTACACCTTC. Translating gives CASSPSRAFGYTF.

The CDR3 sequence is CATGRGETQYF. In nucleotides, the CDR3 is TGTGCCACGGGGCGGGGTGAGACCCAGTACTTC. This chain joins TRBV2 and TRBJ2-5; possibly TRBD2 for D (6 bases). Germline loops: CDR1 SNHLY, CDR2 FYNNEI. This CDR3 region has 11 residues. V was pared by 10 bases and J by 5 bases, with 11 bases between.

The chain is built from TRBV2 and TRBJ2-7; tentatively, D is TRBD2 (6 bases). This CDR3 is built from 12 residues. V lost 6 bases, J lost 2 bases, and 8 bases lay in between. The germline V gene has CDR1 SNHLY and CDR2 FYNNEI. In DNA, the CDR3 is TGTGCCAGCAGGGGGGGAACCTACGAGCAGTACTTC. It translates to CASRGGTYEQYF. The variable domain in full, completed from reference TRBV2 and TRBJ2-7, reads EPEVTQTPSHQVTQMGQEVILRCVPISNHLYFYWYRQILGQKVEFLVSFYNNEISEKSEIFDDQFSVERPDGSNFTLKIRSTKLEDSAMYFCASRGGTYEQYFGPGTRLTVT.